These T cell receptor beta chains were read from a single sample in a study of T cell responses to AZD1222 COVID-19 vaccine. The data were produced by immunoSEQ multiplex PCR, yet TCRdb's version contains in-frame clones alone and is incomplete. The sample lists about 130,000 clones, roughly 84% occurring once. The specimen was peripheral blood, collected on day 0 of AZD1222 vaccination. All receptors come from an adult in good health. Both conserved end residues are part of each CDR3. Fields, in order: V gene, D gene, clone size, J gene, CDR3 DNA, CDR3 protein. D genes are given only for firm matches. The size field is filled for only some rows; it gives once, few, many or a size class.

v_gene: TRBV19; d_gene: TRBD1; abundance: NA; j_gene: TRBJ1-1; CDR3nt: TGTGCCAGTAGTGGGACAGGCTCGAACACTGAAGCTTTCTTT; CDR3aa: CASSGTGSNTEAFF
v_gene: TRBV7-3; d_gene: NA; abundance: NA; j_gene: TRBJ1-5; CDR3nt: TGTGCCAGCAGCCCACAGGGACGCCAGCCCCAGCATTTT; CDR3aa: CASSPQGRQPQHF
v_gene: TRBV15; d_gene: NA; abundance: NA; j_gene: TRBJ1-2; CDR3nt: TGTGCCACCAGCAGAACCGGGACGTTGAACACCTTC; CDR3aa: CATSRTGTLNTF
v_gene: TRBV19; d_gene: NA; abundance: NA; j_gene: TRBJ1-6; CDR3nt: TGTGCCAGTAGTACGGACAGAGTTAATTCACCCCTCCACTTT; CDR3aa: CASSTDRVNSPLHF
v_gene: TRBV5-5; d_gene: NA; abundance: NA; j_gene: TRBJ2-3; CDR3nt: TGTGCCAGCAGCTCAAGGGAAAATACGCAGTATTTT; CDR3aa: CASSSRENTQYF
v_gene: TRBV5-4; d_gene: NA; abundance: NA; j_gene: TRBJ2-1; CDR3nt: TGTGCCAGCAGCTTGTTTCAGTACAATGAGCAGTTCTTC; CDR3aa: CASSLFQYNEQFF
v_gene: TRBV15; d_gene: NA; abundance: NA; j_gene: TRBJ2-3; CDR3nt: TGTGCCACCGGCTCCCTAGTTACGCAGTATTTT; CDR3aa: CATGSLVTQYF
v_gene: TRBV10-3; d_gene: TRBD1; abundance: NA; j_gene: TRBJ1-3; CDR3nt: TGTGCCATCAGGGGGGACAGCCCAACCATATATTTT; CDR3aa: CAIRGDSPTIYF
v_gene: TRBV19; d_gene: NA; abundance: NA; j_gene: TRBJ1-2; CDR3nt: TGTGCCAGTAGTACACAGGGATCTCTCTATGGCTACACCTTC; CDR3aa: CASSTQGSLYGYTF
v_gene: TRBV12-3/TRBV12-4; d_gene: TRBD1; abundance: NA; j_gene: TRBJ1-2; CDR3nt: TGTGCCAGCACCCTGGACAGGTTTGACGGCTACACCTTC; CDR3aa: CASTLDRFDGYTF
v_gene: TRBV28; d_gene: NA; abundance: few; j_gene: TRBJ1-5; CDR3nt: TGTGCCAGCAGTTGGGGTAGCAATCAGCCCCAGCATTTT; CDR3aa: CASSWGSNQPQHF
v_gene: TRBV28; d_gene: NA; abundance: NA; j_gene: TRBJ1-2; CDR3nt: TGTGCCAGCAGTTTCGCAGCTAATTCCTGGTATGGCTACACCTTC; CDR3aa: CASSFAANSWYGYTF
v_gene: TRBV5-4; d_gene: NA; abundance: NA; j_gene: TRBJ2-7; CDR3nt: TGTGCCAGCAGCTTGGCGCGGGGGACAGTCTCCTACGAGCAGTACTTC; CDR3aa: CASSLARGTVSYEQYF
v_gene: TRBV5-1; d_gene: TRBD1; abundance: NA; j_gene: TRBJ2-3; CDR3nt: TGCGCCAGCAACGGGGTCGAGACAGGGGCAGCAGATACGCAGTATTTT; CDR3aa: CASNGVETGAADTQYF
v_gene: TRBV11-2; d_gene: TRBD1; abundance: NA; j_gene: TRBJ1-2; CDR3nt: TGTGCCAGCAGCCTAGAGGGGTCGGGCAGGGGGCGATGGAATGGCTACACCTTC; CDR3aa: CASSLEGSGRGRWNGYTF
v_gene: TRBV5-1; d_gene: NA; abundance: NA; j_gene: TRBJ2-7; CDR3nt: TGCGCCAGCAGCTGGGGGGGCGGGAACTCCTACGAGCAGTACTTC; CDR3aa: CASSWGGGNSYEQYF
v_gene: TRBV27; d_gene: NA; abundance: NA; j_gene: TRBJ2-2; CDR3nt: TGTGCCAGCAGCCAGCTCACGGACAGTCTGGCGAACACCGGGGAGCTGTTTTTT; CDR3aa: CASSQLTDSLANTGELFF
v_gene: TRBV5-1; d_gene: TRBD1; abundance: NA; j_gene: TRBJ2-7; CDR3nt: TGCGCCAGCAGCTTGGCCTCCGGGACAGGGGGCTACGAGCAGTACTTC; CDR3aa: CASSLASGTGGYEQYF
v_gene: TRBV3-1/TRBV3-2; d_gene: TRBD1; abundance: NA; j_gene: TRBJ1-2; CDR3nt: TGTGCCAGCAGGGCACAGGGGCGACCTTATGGCTACACCTTC; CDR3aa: CASRAQGRPYGYTF
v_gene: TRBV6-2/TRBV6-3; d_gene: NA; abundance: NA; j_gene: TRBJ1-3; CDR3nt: TGTGCCAGCAGTTACTCGGCAGGCTCTGGAAACACCATATATTTT; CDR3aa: CASSYSAGSGNTIYF
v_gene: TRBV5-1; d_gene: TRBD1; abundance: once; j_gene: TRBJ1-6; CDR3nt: TGCGCCAGCAGACCTGGACAGGGTGAGTCACCCCTCCACTTT; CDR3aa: CASRPGQGESPLHF
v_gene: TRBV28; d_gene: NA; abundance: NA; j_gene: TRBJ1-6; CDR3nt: TGTGCCAGCAGTTTATGGGGGACACAATCACCCCTCCACTTT; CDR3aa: CASSLWGTQSPLHF
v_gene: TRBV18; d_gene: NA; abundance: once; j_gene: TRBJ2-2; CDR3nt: TGTGCCAGCTCACCAGATGTGCAGGGTACCACCGGGGAGCTGTTTTTT; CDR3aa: CASSPDVQGTTGELFF
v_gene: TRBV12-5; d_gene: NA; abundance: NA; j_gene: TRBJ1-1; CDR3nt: TGTGCTAGTGGTTTGTCGGGGGCCACTGAAGCTTTCTTT; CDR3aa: CASGLSGATEAFF
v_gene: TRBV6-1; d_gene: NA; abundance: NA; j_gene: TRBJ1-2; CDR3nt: TGTGCCAGCAGTGAAAACATCTATGGCTACACCTTC; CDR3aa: CASSENIYGYTF
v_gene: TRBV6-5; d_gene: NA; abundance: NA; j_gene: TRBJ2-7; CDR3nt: TGTGCCAGCAGTTACCCGACTTACAACGAGCAGTACTTC; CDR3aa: CASSYPTYNEQYF
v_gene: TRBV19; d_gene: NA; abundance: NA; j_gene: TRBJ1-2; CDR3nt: TGTGCCAGTCGAAAAGACAGGAGTTCTAACTATGGCTACACCTTC; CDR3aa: CASRKDRSSNYGYTF
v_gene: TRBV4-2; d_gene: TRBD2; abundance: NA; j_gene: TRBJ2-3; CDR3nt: TGTGCCAGCAGCCAAGTAGGGTCGGGACTAGCGGGGGTCGCAGATACGCAGTATTTT; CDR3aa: CASSQVGSGLAGVADTQYF
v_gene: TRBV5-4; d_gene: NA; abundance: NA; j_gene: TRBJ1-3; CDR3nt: TGTGCCAGCAGTACCGGGGCCTTCTCTGGAAACACCATATATTTT; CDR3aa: CASSTGAFSGNTIYF
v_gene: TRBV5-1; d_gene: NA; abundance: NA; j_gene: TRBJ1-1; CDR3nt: TGCGCCAGCAGCGGGGACTTGGGCACTGAAGCTTTCTTT; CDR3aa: CASSGDLGTEAFF
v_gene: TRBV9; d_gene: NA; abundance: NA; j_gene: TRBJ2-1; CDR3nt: TGTGCCAGCAGCGTAGGAGGGGAACCGTACAATGAGCAGTTCTTC; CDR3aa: CASSVGGEPYNEQFF
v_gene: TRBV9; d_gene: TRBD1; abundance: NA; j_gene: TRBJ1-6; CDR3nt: TGTGCCAGCAGCGGACAGGGCCGAGCCACGGATAATTCACCCCTCCACTTT; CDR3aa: CASSGQGRATDNSPLHF
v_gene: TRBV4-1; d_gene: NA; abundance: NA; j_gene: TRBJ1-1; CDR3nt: TGCGCCAGCAGCCAAACCTTAATGGGGAACACTGAAGCTTTCTTT; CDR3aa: CASSQTLMGNTEAFF
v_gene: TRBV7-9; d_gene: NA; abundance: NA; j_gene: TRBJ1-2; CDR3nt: TGTGCCAGCAGCTTAGGTAACAGTGGGAACTATGGCTACACCTTC; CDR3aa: CASSLGNSGNYGYTF
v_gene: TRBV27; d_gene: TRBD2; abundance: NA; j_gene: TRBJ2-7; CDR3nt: TGTGCCAGCAGTTTATCGGGGCGGGGGGCTGGATACGAGCAGTACTTC; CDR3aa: CASSLSGRGAGYEQYF
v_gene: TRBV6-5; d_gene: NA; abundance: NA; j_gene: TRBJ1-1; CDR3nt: TGTGCCAGTGAATGGGGCGGTTCCCCGAACACTGAAGCTTTCTTT; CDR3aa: CASEWGGSPNTEAFF
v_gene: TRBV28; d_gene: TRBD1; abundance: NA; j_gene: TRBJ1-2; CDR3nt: TGTGCCAGCACAACAGGGACAGAAGACCATCATAACTATGGCTACACCTTC; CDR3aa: CASTTGTEDHHNYGYTF
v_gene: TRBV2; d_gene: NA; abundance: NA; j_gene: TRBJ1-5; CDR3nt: TGTGCCAGCAGTGGGCGGGGGGGTATATTTGGCAATCAGCCCCAGCATTTT; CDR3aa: CASSGRGGIFGNQPQHF
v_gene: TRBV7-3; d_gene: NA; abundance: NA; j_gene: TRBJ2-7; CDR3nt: TGTGCCAGCAGCAGCCGGACAGAAGGGAACGAGCAGTACTTC; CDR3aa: CASSSRTEGNEQYF
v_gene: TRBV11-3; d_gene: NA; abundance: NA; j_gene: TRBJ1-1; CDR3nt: TGTGCCAGCAGCGCTCAGGGGCCGGGTGGGGCTGAAGCTTTCTTT; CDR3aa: CASSAQGPGGAEAFF
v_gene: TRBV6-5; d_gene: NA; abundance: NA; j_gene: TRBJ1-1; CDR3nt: TGTGCCAGCAGTTACTTCGGACGGTTGAACACTGAAGCTTTCTTT; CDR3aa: CASSYFGRLNTEAFF
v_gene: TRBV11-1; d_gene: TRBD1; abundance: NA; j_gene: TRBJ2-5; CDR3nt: TGTGCCAGCAGCTTCGGGGACAGGAGGAGGGGGAAGTACTTC; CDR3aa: CASSFGDRRRGKYF
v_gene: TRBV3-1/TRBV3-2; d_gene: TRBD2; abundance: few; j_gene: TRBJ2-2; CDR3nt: TGTGCCAGCAGCTCAGCGGGGGGACCTGACGGGGAGCTGTTTTTT; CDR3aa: CASSSAGGPDGELFF
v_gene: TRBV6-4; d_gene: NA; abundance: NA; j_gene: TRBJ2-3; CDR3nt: TGTGCCAGCAGCCCGGGATCCACAGATACGCAGTATTTT; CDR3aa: CASSPGSTDTQYF
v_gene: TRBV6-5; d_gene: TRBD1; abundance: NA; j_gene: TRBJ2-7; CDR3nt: TGTGCCAGCATGGGACAGGCTTCCGTCTACGAGCAGTACTTC; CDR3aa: CASMGQASVYEQYF
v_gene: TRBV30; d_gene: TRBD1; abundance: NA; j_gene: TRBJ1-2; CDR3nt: TGTGCCTGGAGTCCTGACAGGGGCGGTGGCTACACCTTC; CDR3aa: CAWSPDRGGGYTF
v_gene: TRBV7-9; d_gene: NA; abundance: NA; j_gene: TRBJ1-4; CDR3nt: TGTGCCAGCAGCTTAGCTGCGGGGGCTAATGAAAAACTGTTTTTT; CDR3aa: CASSLAAGANEKLFF
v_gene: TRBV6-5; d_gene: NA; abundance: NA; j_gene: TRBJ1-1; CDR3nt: TGTGCCAGCAGTTACGATCTAGGCACTGAAGCTTTCTTT; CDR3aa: CASSYDLGTEAFF
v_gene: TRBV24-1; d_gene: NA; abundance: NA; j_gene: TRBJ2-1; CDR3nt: TGTGCCACCAGTGAGCCCAGAAGCTACAATGAGCAGTTCTTC; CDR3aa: CATSEPRSYNEQFF
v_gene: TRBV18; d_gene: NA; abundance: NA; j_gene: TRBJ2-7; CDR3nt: TGTGCCAGCTCACCCACAGCAGCCTACGAGCAGTACTTC; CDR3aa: CASSPTAAYEQYF
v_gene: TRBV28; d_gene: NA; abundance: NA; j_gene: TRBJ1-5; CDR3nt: TGTGCCACCGCCTTGGGGGGACGAATAGGTCAGCCCCAGCATTTT; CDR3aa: CATALGGRIGQPQHF